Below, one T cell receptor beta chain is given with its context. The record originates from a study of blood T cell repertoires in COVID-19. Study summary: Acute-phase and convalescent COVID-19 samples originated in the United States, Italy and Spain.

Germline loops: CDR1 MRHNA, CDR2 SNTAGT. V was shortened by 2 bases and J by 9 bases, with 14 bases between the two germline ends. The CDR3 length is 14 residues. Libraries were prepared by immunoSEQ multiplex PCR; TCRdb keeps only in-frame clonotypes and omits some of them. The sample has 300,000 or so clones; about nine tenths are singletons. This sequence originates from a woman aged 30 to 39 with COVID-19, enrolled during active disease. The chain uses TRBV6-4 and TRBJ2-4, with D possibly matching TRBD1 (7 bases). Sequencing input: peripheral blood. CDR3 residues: CASSDGGGDGIQYF. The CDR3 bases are TGTGCCAGCAGTGACGGAGGGGGCGACGGCATTCAGTACTTC.